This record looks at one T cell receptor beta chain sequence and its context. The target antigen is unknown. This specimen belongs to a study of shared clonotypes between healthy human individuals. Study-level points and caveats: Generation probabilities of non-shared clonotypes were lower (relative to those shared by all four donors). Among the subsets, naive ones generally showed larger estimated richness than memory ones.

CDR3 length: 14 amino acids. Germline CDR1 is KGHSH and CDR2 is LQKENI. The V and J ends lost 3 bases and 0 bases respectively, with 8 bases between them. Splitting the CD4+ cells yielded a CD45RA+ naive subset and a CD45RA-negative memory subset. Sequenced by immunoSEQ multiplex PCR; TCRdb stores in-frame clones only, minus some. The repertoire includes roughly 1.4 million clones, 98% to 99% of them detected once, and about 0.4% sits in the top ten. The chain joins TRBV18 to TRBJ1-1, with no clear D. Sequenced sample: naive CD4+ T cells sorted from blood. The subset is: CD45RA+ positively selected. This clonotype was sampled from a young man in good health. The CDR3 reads CASSPSTVNTEAFF. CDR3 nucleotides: TGTGCCAGCTCACCGTCAACCGTGAACACTGAAGCTTTCTTT.